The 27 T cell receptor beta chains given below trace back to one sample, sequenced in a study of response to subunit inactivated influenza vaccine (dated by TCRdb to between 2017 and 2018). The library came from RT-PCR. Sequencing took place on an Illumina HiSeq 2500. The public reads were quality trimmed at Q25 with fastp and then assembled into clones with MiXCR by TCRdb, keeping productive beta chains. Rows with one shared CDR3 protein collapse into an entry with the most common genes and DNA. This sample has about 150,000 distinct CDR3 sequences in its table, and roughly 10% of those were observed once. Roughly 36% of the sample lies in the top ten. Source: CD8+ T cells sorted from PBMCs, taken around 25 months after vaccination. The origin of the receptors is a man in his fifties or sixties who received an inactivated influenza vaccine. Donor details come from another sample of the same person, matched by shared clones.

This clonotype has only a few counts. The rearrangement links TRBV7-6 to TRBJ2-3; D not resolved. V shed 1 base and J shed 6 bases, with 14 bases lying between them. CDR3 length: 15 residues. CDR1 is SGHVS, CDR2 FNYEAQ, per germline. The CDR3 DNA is TGTGCCAGCAGCTTAGTAGGGTCGTCCGTGGATACGCAGTATTTT. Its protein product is CASSLVGSSVDTQYF.

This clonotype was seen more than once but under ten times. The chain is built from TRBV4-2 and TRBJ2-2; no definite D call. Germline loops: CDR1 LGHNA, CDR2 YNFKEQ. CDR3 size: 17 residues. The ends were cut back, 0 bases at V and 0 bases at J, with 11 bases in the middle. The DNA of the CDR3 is TGTGCCAGCAGCCAAGATCGGGCAGGATCGAACACCGGGGAGCTGTTTTTT. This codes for CASSQDRAGSNTGELFF.

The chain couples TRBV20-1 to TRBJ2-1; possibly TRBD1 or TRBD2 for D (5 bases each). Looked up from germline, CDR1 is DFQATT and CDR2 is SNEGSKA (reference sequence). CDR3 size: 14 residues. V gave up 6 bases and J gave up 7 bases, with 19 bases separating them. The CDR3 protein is CSAFGVGAGNEQFF. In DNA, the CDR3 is TGCAGTGCATTCGGCGTCGGGGCCGGGAATGAGCAGTTCTTC.

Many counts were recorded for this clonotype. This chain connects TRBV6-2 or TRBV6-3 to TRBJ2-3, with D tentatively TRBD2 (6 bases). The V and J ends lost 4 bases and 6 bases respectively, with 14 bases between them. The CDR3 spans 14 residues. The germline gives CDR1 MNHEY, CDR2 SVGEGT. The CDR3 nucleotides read TGTGCCAGCAGTTCGACCTCCGGGACTGATACGCAGTATTTT. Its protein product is CASSSTSGTDTQYF.

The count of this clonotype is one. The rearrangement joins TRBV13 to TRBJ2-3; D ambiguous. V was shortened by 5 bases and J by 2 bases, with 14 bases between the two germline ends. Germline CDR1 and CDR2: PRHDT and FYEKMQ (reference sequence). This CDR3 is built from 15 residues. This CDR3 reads CASSARVQYTDTQYF. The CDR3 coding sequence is TGTGCCAGCAGCGCACGTGTCCAGTACACAGATACGCAGTATTTT.

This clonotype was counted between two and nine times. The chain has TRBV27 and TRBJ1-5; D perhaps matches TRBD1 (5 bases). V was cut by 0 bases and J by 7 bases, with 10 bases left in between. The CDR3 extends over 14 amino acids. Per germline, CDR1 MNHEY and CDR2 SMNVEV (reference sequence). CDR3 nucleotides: TGTGCCAGCAGTTTATCCAGGGTTGGACAGCCCCAGCATTTT. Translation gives CASSLSRVGQPQHF.

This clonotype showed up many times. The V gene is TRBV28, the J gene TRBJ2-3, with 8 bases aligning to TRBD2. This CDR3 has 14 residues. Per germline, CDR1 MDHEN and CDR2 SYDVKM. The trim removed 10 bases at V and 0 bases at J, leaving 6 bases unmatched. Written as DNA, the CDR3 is TGTGCCACCCAACTAGCGGAAAGCACAGATACGCAGTATTTT. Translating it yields CATQLAESTDTQYF.

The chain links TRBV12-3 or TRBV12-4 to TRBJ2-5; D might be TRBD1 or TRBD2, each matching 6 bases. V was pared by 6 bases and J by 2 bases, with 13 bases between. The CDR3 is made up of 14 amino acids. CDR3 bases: TGTGCCAGCAGCCCCCGGAGGGGGCAAGAGACCCAGTACTTC. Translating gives CASSPRRGQETQYF.

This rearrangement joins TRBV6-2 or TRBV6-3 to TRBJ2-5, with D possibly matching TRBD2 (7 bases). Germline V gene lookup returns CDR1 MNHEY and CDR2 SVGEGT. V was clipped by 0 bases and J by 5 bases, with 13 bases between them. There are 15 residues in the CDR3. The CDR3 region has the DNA TGTGCCAGCAGTTACTCGATCGGGGGGCTCGAGACCCAGTACTTC. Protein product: CASSYSIGGLETQYF.

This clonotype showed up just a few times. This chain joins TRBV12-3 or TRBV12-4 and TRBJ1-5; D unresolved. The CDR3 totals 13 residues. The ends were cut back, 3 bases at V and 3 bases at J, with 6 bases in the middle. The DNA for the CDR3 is TGTGCCAGCAGTTTCAAGGTCAATCAGCCCCAGCATTTT. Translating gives CASSFKVNQPQHF.

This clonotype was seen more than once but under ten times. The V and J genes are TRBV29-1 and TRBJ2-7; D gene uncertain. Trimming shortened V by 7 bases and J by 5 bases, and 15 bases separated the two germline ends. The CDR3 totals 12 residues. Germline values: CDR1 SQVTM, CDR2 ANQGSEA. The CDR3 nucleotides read TGCAGCGGCGGACGAACTCGGGACGAGCAGTACTTC. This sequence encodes CSGGRTRDEQYF.

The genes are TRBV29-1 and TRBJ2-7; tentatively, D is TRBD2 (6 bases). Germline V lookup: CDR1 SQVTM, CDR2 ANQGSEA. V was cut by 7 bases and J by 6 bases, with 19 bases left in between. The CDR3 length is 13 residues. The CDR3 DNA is TGCAGCGCCGTAGCGGATGGCCCCGTCGAGCAGTACTTC. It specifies CSAVADGPVEQYF.

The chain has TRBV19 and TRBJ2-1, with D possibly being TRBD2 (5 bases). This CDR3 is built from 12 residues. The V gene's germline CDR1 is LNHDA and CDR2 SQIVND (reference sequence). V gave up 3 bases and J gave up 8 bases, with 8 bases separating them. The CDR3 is CASSILGDEQFF. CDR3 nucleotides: TGTGCCAGTAGTATTCTCGGGGATGAGCAGTTCTTC.

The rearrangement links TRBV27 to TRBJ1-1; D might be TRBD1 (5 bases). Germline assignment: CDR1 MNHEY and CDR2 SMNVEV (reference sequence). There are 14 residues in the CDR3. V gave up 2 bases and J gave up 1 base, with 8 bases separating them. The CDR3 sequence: CASSLNGGNTEAFF. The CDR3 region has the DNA TGTGCCAGCAGTTTAAATGGGGGGAACACTGAAGCTTTCTTT.

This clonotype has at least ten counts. CDR3 sequence (DNA): TGTGCCAGCAGACGACTAGATTACAGCACAGATACGCAGTATTTT. Residues: CASRRLDYSTDTQYF. The V gene is TRBV11-2, the J gene TRBJ2-3, with D possibly being TRBD2 (6 bases). V was cut by 6 bases and J by 0 bases, with 13 bases left in between. CDR1 is SGHAT, CDR2 FQNNGV, per germline. The CDR3 has 15 residues.

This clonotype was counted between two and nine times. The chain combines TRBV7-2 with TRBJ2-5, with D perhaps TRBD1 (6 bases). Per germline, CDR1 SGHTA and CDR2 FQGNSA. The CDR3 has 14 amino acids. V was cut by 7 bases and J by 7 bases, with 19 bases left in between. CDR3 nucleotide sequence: TGTGCCAGCACCGGTCCGGGACATTGGGGGACCCAGTACTTC. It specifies CASTGPGHWGTQYF. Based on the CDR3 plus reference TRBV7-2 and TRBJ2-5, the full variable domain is GAGVSQSPSNKVTEKGKDVELRCDPISGHTALYWYRQSLGQGLEFLIYFQGNSAPDKSGLPSDRFSAERTGGSVSTLTIQRTQQEDSAVYLCASTGPGHWGTQYFGPGTRLLVL.

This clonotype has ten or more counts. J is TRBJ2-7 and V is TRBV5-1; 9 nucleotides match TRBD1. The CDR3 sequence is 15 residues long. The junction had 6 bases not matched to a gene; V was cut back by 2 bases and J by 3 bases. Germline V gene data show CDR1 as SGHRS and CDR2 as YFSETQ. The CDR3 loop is CASSFGTGLLYEQYF. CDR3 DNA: TGCGCCAGCAGCTTTGGGACAGGGCTCCTCTACGAGCAGTACTTC.

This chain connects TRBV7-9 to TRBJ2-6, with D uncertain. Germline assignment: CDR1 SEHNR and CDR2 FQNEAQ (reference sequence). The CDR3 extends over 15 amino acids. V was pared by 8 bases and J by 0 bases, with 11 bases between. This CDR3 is CASRPALSGANVLTF. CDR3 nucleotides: TGTGCCAGCCGGCCAGCCCTCTCTGGGGCCAACGTCCTGACTTTC. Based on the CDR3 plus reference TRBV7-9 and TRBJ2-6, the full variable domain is DTGVSQNPRHKITKRGQNVTFRCDPISEHNRLYWYRQTLGQGPEFLTYFQNEAQLEKSRLLSDRFSAERPKGSFSTLEIQRTEQGDSAMYLCASRPALSGANVLTFGAGSRLTVL.

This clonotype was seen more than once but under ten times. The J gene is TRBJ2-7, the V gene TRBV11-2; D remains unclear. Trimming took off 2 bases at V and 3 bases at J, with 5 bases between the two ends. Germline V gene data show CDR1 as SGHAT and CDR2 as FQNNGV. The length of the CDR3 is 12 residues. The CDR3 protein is CASSLFNYEQYF. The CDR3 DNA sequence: TGTGCCAGCAGCTTATTCAACTACGAGCAGTACTTC.

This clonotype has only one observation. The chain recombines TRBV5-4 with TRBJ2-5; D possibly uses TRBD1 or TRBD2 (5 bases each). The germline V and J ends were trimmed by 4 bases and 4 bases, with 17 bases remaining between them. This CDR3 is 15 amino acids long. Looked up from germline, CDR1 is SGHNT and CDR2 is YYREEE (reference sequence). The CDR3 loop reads CASSPGWGMVETQYF. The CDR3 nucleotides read TGTGCCAGCAGCCCTGGGTGGGGGATGGTAGAGACCCAGTACTTC.

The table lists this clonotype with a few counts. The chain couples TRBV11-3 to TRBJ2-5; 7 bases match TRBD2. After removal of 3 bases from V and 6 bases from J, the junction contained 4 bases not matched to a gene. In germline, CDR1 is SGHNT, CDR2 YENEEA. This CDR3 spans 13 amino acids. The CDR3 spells CASSFTSDKTQYF. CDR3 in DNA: TGTGCCAGCAGCTTTACTAGCGATAAGACCCAGTACTTC.

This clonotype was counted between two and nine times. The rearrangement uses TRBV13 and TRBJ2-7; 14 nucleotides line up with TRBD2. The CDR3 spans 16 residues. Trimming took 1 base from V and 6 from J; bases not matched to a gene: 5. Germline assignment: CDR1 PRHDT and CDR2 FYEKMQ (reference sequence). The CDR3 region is CASSLEGLAGEGEQYF. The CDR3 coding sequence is TGTGCCAGCAGCTTAGAGGGACTAGCGGGAGAGGGCGAGCAGTACTTC.

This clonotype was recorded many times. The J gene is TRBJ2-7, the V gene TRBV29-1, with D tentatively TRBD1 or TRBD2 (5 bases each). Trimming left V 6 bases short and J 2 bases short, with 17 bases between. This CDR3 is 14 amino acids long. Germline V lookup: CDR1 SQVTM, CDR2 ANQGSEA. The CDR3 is CSVAGTGMTYEQYF. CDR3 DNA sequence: TGCAGCGTAGCCGGGACGGGCATGACCTACGAGCAGTACTTC.

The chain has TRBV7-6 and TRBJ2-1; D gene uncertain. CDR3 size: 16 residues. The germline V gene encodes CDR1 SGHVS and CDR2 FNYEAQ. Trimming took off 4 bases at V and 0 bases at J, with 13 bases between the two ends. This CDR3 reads CASSSDHPSSYNEQFF. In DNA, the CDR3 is TGTGCCAGCAGCTCCGACCACCCCAGCTCCTACAATGAGCAGTTCTTC.

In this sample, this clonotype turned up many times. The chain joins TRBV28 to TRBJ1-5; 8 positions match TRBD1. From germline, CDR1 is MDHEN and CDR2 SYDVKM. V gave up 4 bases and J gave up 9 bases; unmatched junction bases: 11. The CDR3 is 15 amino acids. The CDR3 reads CASSSPGTGQLPQHF. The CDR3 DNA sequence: TGTGCCAGCAGTTCTCCCGGGACAGGCCAGTTGCCCCAGCATTTT.

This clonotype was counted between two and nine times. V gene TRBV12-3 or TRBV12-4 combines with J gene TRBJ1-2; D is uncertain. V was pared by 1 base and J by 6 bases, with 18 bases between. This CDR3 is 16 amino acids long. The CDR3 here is CASSLDPLRGLDGYTF. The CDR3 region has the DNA TGTGCCAGCAGTTTAGATCCACTTCGGGGTCTCGATGGCTACACCTTC.

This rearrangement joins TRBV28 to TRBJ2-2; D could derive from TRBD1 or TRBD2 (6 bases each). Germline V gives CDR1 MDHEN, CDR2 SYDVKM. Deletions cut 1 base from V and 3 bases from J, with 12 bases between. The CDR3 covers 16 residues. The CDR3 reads CASSLSYREDTGELFF. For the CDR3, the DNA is TGTGCCAGCAGTTTATCCTACAGGGAGGACACCGGGGAGCTGTTTTTT.